The T cell receptor (beta chain) described here comes from a study of T-cell memory formation after mild COVID-19. Study conclusions and caveats: Within pre-infection memory, some responding clones were found, suggesting cross-reactive memory joined. CD4+ clones that contracted lay mainly in CM and EM; CD8+ ones lay in EMRA.

This clonotype has a handful of counts. What it binds is unknown. Deletions cut 5 bases from V and 8 bases from J, with 18 bases between. Germline CDR1 is SGHTA and CDR2 is FQGNSA. The CDR3 contains 15 residues. TCRdb re-called the 5' RACE reads with MiXCR, one entry per CDR3 protein. The sample lists over 60,000 distinct CDR3 sequences; 15% to 20% were seen once. The V call is TRBV7-2, the J call TRBJ1-4; D is unresolved. The source of this sequence is an adult woman who had mild COVID-19 (a few samples of this study predate the infection). Cell type and time point are not known. Sequenced: PBMCs or a T cell subset sorted from them (not recorded which). Here the CDR3 DNA reads TGTGCCAGCAGCCCTGGTTGGGGAGGGTCGGAAAAACTGTTTTTT. It specifies CASSPGWGGSEKLFF.